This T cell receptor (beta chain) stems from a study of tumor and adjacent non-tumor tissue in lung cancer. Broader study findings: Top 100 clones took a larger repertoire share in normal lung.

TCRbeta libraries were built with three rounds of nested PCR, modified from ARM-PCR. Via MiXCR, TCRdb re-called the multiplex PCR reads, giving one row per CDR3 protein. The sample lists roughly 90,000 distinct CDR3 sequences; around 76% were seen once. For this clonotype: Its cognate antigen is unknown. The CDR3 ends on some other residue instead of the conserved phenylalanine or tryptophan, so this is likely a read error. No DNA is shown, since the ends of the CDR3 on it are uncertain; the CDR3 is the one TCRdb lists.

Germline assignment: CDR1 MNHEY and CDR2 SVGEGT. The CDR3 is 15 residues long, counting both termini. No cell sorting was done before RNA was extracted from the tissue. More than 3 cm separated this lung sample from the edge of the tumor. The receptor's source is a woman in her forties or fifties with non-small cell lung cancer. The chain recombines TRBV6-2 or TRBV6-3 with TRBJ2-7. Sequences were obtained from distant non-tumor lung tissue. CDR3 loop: CASSHSSTGSYEHYC.